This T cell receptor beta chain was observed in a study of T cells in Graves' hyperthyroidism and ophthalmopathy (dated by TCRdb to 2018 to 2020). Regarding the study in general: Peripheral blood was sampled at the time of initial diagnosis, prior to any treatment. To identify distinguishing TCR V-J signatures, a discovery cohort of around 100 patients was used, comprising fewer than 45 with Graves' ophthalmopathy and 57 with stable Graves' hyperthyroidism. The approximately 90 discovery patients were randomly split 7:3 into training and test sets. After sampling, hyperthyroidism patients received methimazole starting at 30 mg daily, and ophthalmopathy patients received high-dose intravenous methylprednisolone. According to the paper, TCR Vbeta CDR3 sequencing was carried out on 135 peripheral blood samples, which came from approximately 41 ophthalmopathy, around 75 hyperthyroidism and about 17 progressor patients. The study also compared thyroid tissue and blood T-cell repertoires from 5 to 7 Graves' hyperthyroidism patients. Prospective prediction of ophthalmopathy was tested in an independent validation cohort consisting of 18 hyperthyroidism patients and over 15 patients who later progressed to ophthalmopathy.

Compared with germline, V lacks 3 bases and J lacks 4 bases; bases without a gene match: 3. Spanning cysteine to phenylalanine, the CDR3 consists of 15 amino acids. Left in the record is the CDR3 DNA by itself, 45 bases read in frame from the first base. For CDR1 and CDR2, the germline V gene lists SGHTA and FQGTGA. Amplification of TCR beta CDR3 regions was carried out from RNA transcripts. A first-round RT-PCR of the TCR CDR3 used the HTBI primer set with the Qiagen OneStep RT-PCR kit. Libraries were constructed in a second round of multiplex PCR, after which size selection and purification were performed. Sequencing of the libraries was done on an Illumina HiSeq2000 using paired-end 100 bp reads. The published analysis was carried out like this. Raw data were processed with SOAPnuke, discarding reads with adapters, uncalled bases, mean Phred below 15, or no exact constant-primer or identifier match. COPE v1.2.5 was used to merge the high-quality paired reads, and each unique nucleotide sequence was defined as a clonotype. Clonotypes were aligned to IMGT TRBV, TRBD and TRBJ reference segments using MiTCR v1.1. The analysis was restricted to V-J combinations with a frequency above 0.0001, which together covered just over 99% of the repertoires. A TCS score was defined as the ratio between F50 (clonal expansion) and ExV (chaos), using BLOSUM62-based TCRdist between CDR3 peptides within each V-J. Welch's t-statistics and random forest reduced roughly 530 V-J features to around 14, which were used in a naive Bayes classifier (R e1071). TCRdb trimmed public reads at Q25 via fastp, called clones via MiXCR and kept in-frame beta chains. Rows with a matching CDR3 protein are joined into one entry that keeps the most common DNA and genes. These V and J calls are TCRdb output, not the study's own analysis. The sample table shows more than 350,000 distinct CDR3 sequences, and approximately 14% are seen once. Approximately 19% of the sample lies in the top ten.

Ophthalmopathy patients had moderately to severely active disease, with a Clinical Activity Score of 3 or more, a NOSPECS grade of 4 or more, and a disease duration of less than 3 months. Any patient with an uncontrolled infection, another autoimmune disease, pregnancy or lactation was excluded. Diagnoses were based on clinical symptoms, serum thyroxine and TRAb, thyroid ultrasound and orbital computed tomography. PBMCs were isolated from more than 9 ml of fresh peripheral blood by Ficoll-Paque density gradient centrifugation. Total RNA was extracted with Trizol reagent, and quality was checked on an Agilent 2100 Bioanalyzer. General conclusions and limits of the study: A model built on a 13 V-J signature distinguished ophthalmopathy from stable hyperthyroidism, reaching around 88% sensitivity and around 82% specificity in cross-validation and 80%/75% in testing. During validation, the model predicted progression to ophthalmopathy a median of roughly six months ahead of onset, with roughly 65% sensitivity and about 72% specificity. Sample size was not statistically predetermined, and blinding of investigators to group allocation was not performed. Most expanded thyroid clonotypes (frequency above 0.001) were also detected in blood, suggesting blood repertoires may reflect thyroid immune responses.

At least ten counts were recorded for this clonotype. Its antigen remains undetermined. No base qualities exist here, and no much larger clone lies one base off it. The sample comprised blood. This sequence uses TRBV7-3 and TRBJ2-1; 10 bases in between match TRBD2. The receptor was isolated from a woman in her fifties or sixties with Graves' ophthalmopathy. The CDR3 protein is CASSLGLAQYNEQFF. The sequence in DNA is TGTGCCAGCAGCTTGGGACTAGCGCAATACAATGAGCAGTTCTTC. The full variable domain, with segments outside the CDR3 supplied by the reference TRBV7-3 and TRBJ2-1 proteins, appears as GAGVSQTPSNKVTEKGKYVELRCDPISGHTALYWYRQSLGQGPEFLIYFQGTGAADDSGLPNDRFFAVRPEGSVSTLKIQRTERGDSAVYLCASSLGLAQYNEQFFGPGTRLTVL.